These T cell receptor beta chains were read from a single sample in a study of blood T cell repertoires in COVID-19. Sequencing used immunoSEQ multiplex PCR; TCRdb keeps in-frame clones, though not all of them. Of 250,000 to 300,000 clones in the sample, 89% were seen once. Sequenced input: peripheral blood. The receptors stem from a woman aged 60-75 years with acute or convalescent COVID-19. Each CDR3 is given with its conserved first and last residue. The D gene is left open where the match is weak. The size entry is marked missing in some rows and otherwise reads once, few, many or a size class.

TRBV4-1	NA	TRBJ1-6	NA	CASRLRRFPILYNSPLHF	TGCGCCAGCAGGTTACGGAGATTCCCAATCCTTTATAATTCACCCCTCCACTTT
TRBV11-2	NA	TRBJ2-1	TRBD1	CASRQTGIWFF	TGTGCCAGCAGACAGACAGGGATCTGGTTCTTC
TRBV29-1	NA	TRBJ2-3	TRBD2	CSVEGWGTASGTDTQYF	TGCAGCGTTGAAGGGTGGGGGACGGCTAGCGGAACAGATACGCAGTATTTT
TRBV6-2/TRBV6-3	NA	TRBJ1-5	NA	CASSYGHSNQPQHF	TGTGCCAGCAGTTACGGACATAGCAATCAGCCCCAGCATTTT
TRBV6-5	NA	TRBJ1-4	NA	CASRLSRWEKLFF	TGTGCCAGCAGGCTTTCCCGGTGGGAAAAACTGTTTTTT
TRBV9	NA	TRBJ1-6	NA	CASSVDGQNNSPLHF	TGTGCCAGCAGCGTAGATGGACAGAATAATTCACCCCTCCACTTT
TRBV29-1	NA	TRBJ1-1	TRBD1	CSALLDRGLEAFF	TGCAGCGCCCTCTTGGACAGGGGGCTTGAAGCTTTCTTT
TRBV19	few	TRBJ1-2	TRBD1	CASSSRQGGGYTF	TGTGCCAGTAGTTCCCGACAGGGAGGAGGCTACACCTTC
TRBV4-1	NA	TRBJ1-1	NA	CASSQEGRLGTEAFF	TGCGCCAGCAGCCAAGAAGGCAGGCTTGGGACTGAAGCTTTCTTT
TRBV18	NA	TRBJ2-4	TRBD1	CASSRRELSEDRVTAKNIQYF	TGTGCCAGCTCACGTAGAGAATTATCAGAGGACAGGGTAACGGCCAAAAACATTCAGTACTTC
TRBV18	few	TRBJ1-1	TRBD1	CASSGTGVVTEAFF	TGTGCCAGCTCCGGGACAGGGGTGGTGACTGAAGCTTTCTTT
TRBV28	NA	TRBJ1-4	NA	CASSWIQGLNEKLFF	TGTGCCAGCAGTTGGATACAGGGACTAAATGAAAAACTGTTTTTT
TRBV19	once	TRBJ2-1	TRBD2	CASSRQGLAGGQNEQFF	TGTGCCAGTAGTCGCCAGGGACTAGCGGGGGGGCAGAATGAGCAGTTCTTC
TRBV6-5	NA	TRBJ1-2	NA	CASRQGRYGYTF	TGTGCCAGCAGGCAGGGAAGATATGGCTACACCTTC
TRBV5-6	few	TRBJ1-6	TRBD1	CASSQGAVSSYNSPLHF	TGTGCCAGCAGCCAGGGGGCGGTCAGCTCCTATAATTCACCCCTCCACTTT
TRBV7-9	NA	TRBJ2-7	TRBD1	CASSSGTGLSYEQYF	TGTGCCAGCAGCTCTGGGACAGGACTCTCCTACGAGCAGTACTTC
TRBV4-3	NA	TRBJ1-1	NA	CASSQGGLINTEAFF	TGCGCCAGCAGCCAAGGGGGACTGATAAACACTGAAGCTTTCTTT
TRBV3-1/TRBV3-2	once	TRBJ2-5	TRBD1	CASSQGQGESGETQYF	TGTGCCAGCAGCCAAGGACAGGGGGAGAGTGGCGAGACCCAGTACTTC
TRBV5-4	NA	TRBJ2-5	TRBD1	CASSLPGQGQTQYF	TGTGCCAGCAGCTTGCCCGGACAGGGGCAGACCCAGTACTTC
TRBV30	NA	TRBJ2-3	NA	CAWSTKIADTQYF	TGTGCCTGGAGTACAAAAATTGCAGATACGCAGTATTTT
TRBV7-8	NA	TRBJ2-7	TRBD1	CASSADRGLPYEQYF	TGTGCCAGCAGCGCAGACAGGGGACTCCCCTACGAGCAGTACTTC
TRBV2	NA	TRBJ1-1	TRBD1	CASSGQGMTEAFF	TGTGCCAGCAGCGGACAGGGGATGACTGAAGCTTTCTTT
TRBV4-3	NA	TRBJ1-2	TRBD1	CASSQDSRGRFGYTF	TGCGCCAGCAGCCAAGATAGCAGGGGGCGTTTTGGCTACACCTTC
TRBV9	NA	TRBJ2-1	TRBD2	CASSGSGSNEQFF	TGTGCCAGCAGCGGTAGCGGGAGTAATGAGCAGTTCTTC
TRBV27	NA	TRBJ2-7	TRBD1	CASSLQGALYEQYF	TGTGCCAGCAGTCTACAGGGGGCTCTCTACGAGCAGTACTTC
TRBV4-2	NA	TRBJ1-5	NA	CASSQDPGAQPQHF	TGTGCCAGCAGCCAAGATCCAGGGGCTCAGCCCCAGCATTTT
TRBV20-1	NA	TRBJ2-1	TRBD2	CSASSSGSNEQFF	TGCAGTGCTAGTTCTAGCGGGAGCAATGAGCAGTTCTTC
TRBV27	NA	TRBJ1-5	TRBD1	CASSPTLQGAPHQPQHF	TGTGCCAGCAGTCCTACCCTACAGGGGGCCCCCCATCAGCCCCAGCATTTT
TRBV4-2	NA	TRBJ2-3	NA	CASSQASSPGDTQYF	TGTGCCAGCAGCCAAGCTAGCTCCCCCGGGGATACGCAGTATTTT
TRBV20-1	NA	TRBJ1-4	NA	CSAYFNEKLFF	TGCAGTGCCTATTTCAATGAAAAACTGTTTTTT
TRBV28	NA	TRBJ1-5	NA	CASSLLQGPFSNQPQHF	TGTGCCAGCAGTTTATTACAGGGCCCCTTTAGCAATCAGCCCCAGCATTTT
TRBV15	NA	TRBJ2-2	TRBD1	CATSRSGGNAAGELFF	TGTGCCACCAGCAGGTCAGGGGGAAACGCGGCCGGGGAGCTGTTTTTT
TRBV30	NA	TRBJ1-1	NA	CAWRLQGASLSAEAFF	TGTGCCTGGAGATTACAGGGAGCAAGTTTGTCTGCTGAAGCTTTCTTT
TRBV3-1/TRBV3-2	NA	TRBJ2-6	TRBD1	CASSRGTGSDGANVLTF	TGTGCCAGCAGTAGAGGGACAGGGTCTGACGGGGCCAACGTCCTGACTTTC
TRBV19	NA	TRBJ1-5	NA	CASSAQHSSNQPQHF	TGTGCCAGTAGTGCCCAACACAGTAGCAATCAGCCCCAGCATTTT
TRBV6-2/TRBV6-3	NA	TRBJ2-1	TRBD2	CASSYLAGLYNEQFF	TGTGCCAGCAGTTATCTAGCGGGGCTCTACAATGAGCAGTTCTTC
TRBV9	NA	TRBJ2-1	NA	CASSPSSGDFYNEQFF	TGTGCCAGCAGCCCCTCGTCGGGGGATTTTTACAATGAGCAGTTCTTC
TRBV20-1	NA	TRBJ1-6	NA	CSASFGDYNSPLHF	TGCAGTGCTAGTTTCGGGGACTATAATTCACCCCTCCACTTT
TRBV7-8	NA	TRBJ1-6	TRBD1	CASSSNRDRESPLHF	TGTGCCAGCAGCTCGAACCGGGACAGGGAGTCACCCCTCCACTTT
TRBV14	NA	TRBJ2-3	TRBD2	CASSPRLAGDTQYF	TGTGCCAGCAGCCCGCGACTAGCGGGGGACACGCAGTATTTT
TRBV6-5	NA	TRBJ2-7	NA	CASGQVYEQYF	TGTGCCAGCGGGCAGGTCTACGAGCAGTACTTC
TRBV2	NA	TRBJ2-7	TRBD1	CASSEDRAFYEQYF	TGTGCCAGCAGTGAGGACAGGGCTTTTTACGAGCAGTACTTC
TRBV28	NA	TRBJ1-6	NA	CASSFGQLYNSPLHF	TGTGCCAGCAGTTTTGGGCAGTTATATAATTCACCCCTCCACTTT